This TCR beta chain derives from a study of T cell changes during pregnancy in multiple sclerosis. By share, this clone counts as medium-sized (0.01 to 0.1%). The assay was immunoSEQ multiplex PCR, and TCRdb's table has in-frame clones only and misses some. The sample lists 15,000 to 20,000 clones, nearly 90% occurring once. This CDR3 contains 13 residues. Trimming at V came to 5 bases and at J to 3 bases, leaving 2 bases not matched to a gene. Looked up from germline, CDR1 is MNHNS and CDR2 is SASEGT. The V call is TRBV6-1, the J call TRBJ2-7; the match to TRBD2 covers 9 bases. The TCR sequence derives from a female donor in good health, enrolled as a control in a pregnancy study. This specimen consisted of CD8+ T cells from peripheral blood mononuclear cells, obtained in the second trimester of pregnancy. The CDR3 DNA is TGTGCCAGCAGTTCGACTAGCGGCTACGAGCAGTACTTC. Its protein is CASSSTSGYEQYF.